The 23 T cell receptor beta chains below were found in one sample sequenced in a study of blood T cell repertoires in COVID-19. Some clones are missing from TCRdb's copy, which holds only in-frame ones; the method was immunoSEQ multiplex PCR. Among about 140,000 clones listed, approximately 86% were seen once. The sample was peripheral blood. The receptors come from a human donor in a cohort sampled during active COVID-19.

The CDR3 is CASSRRGNGYTF. Here the CDR3 DNA reads TGTGCCAGCAGCCGACGAGGGAATGGCTACACCTTC. The gene calls are TRBV7-8 and TRBJ1-2; the D is unclear. The V gene's germline CDR1 is SGHVS and CDR2 FQNEAQ. The V and J ends lost 5 bases and 6 bases respectively, with 10 bases between them. This CDR3 region has 12 residues.

This CDR3 is CASSSPLDRNTGELFF. The CDR3 region has the DNA TGTGCCAGCAGCTCCCCTCTAGACAGGAACACCGGGGAGCTGTTTTTT. The V call is TRBV7-8, the J call TRBJ2-2; tentative D call: TRBD1 (5 bases). The CDR3 loop spans 16 amino acids. V was pared by 4 bases and J by 1 base, with 13 bases between. CDR1 is SGHVS and CDR2 is FQNEAQ in the germline V gene.

The rearrangement links TRBV2 to TRBJ1-2, with 8 bases lining up with TRBD1. This CDR3 is built from 13 residues. The V gene end was trimmed by 4 bases and the J gene end by 4 bases; junction bases not matched to a gene: 2. Germline V gene lookup returns CDR1 SNHLY and CDR2 FYNNEI. CDR3 DNA: TGTGCCAGCAGTGGGACAGGGTTCTATGGCTACACCTTC. Its translation is CASSGTGFYGYTF.

The J gene is TRBJ2-3, the V gene TRBV5-1; 7 bases map to TRBD1. V trimming: 5 bases; J trimming: 3 bases; junction bases outside the gene matches: 6. Germline CDR1 SGHRS, CDR2 YFSETQ. The CDR3 is made up of 14 amino acids. This CDR3 is CASSRQGETDTQYF. The CDR3 DNA follows: TGCGCCAGCAGTAGACAGGGAGAGACAGATACGCAGTATTTT.

The chain has TRBV19 and TRBJ2-3; tentative D call: TRBD2 (5 bases). Germline CDR1 is LNHDA and CDR2 is SQIVND (reference sequence). V was trimmed by 1 base and J by 6 bases, leaving 14 bases between them. This CDR3 has 15 residues. The CDR3: CASSIVVARRDTQYF. In DNA form, the CDR3 reads TGTGCCAGTAGTATAGTGGTAGCCAGGAGGGATACGCAGTATTTT.

This clone rates as medium-sized. The genes are TRBV24-1 and TRBJ1-2; TRBD1 might be the D (5 bases). V shed 9 bases and J shed 4 bases, with 14 bases lying between them. Germline lookup yields CDR1 KGHDR and CDR2 SFDVKD. The CDR3 is 13 amino acids. The DNA for the CDR3 is TGTGCCACCTCGGGCAGGGATGGCTATGGCTACACCTTC. Translation gives CATSGRDGYGYTF.

The chain carries TRBV7-9 and TRBJ2-7, with 7 bases identical to TRBD1. The CDR3 runs 14 residues. Germline CDR1 reads SEHNR; CDR2 reads FQNEAQ (reference sequence). The V and J ends lost 0 bases and 3 bases, in that order; junction bases with no gene match: 2. CDR3 region: CASSLAAGGYEQYF. DNA of the CDR3: TGTGCCAGCAGCTTAGCCGCAGGGGGCTACGAGCAGTACTTC.

This clone was counted only a few times. The chain recombines TRBV5-8 with TRBJ1-6; TRBD1 matches 7 bases. CDR1 and CDR2 from the germline V gene are SGHTS and YDEGEE. This CDR3 is 14 amino acids long. The junction had 2 bases not matched to a gene; V was cut back by 1 base and J by 7 bases. CDR3: CASSLRTGNSPLHF. The CDR3 DNA reads as TGTGCCAGCAGCTTGAGGACAGGAAATTCACCCCTCCACTTT.

Many counts were recorded for this clone. J is TRBJ2-7 and V is TRBV18; TRBD1 matches 9 bases. The V and J ends lost 6 bases and 6 bases, in that order; junction bases with no gene match: 6. CDR3 length: 13 amino acids. Germline lookup yields CDR1 KGHSH and CDR2 LQKENI. Here the CDR3 DNA reads TGTGCCAGCTCCGGGACAGGGCCTCCCGAGCAGTACTTC. Translation: CASSGTGPPEQYF. The variable domain in full, with the rest retrieved from reference TRBV18 and TRBJ2-7, is NAGVMQNPRHLVRRRGQEARLRCSPMKGHSHVYWYRQLPEEGLKFMVYLQKENIIDESGMPKERFSAEFPKEGPSILRIQQVVRGDSAAYFCASSGTGPPEQYFGPGTRLTVT.

The J gene is TRBJ2-3, the V gene TRBV6-4, with 7 bases that match TRBD2. The V segment lost 2 bases and the J segment 2 bases; nucleotides outside the gene matches: 1. Germline lookup yields CDR1 MRHNA and CDR2 SNTAGT. The CDR3 runs 14 residues. This CDR3 is CASSDGLDTDTQYF. CDR3 coding DNA: TGTGCCAGCAGTGACGGACTAGACACAGATACGCAGTATTTT.

This chain connects TRBV19 to TRBJ2-6; TRBD1 is a possible D gene (5 bases). V was clipped by 8 bases and J by 1 base, with 24 bases between them. The CDR3 consists of 19 residues. Germline V gives CDR1 LNHDA, CDR2 SQIVND (reference sequence). CDR3 DNA sequence: TGTGCCAGTGGGCTGTCGGTGGGGCGATTCGTATCTGGGGCCAACGTCCTGACTTTC. Its protein product is CASGLSVGRFVSGANVLTF.

V and J are TRBV7-2 and TRBJ2-7; 11 bases map to TRBD2. This CDR3 is 16 amino acids long. J was trimmed by 6 bases and V by 0 bases; bases with no gene match: 7. The germline V gene encodes CDR1 SGHTA and CDR2 FQGNSA. DNA of the CDR3: TGTGCCAGCAGCTTAGCGGGCCTAGCGGGAGGTGTCGAGCAGTACTTC. It is translated as CASSLAGLAGGVEQYF.

This clone has just a few counts. The rearrangement uses TRBV7-2 and TRBJ2-5, with TRBD2 identical over 8 bases. Germline CDR1 is SGHTA and CDR2 is FQGNSA. V trimming: 6 bases; J trimming: 9 bases; junction bases outside the gene matches: 9. The CDR3 totals 13 residues. CDR3 DNA sequence: TGTGCCAGCAGTGCTAGCGGGTTGAAGGCCCAGTACTTC. It specifies CASSASGLKAQYF.

The chain joins TRBV6-5 to TRBJ1-1, with TRBD1 matching over 10 bases. The CDR3 covers 14 residues. V gave up 5 bases and J gave up 7 bases; unmatched junction bases: 7. Germline values: CDR1 MNHEY, CDR2 SVGAGI. CDR3 coding DNA: TGTGCCAGCAGTACTGACAGGGGGCTCTATGAAGCTTTCTTT. Its protein product is CASSTDRGLYEAFF.

This sequence joins TRBV5-6 and TRBJ1-2; D remains unclear. The V and J ends lost 3 bases and 4 bases respectively, with 7 bases between them. Germline-derived CDR1 and CDR2 are SGHDT and YYEEEE. This CDR3 spans 12 amino acids. The chain's CDR3 is CASSWRVYGYTF. Written as DNA, the CDR3 is TGTGCCAGCAGCTGGAGGGTCTATGGCTACACCTTC.

In DNA, the CDR3 is TGCGCCAGCAGCCAACTAGCGGGGGGCCCCACTACGCAGTATTTT. Encoded protein: CASSQLAGGPTTQYF. The chain combines TRBV4-1 with TRBJ2-3; 11 bases agree with TRBD2. V lost 2 bases and J lost 8; bases outside the gene matches: 6. The V gene's germline CDR1 is MGHRA and CDR2 YSYEKL. CDR3 size: 15 residues.

The chain recombines TRBV5-5 with TRBJ1-2, with 9 bases aligning to TRBD1. Per the germline V gene, CDR1 is SGHKS and CDR2 is YYEKEE (reference sequence). CDR3 length equals 16 residues. The J segment lost 7 bases and the V segment lost 3 bases, leaving 13 bases of the junction unmatched. CDR3: CASSSPGQGINFGYTF. CDR3 coding DNA: TGTGCCAGCAGCTCACCGGGACAGGGAATTAATTTTGGCTACACCTTC. The whole variable domain, remainder taken from reference TRBV5-5 and TRBJ1-2, is DAGVTQSPTHLIKTRGQQVTLRCSPISGHKSVSWYQQVLGQGPQFIFQYYEKEERGRGNFPDRFSARQFPNYSSELNVNALLLGDSALYLCASSSPGQGINFGYTFGSGTRLTVV.

The rearrangement joins TRBV10-1 to TRBJ1-1; 8 positions agree with TRBD1. V lost 2 bases, J lost 10 bases, and 6 bases stayed unmatched. Germline V gene lookup returns CDR1 WNHNN and CDR2 SYGVQD (reference sequence). The CDR3 is 13 residues long. In DNA form, the CDR3 reads TGCGCCAGCAGTGAGCGGGACAGGCAGCGAGCTTTCTTT. Translating gives CASSERDRQRAFF.

As DNA, the CDR3 is TGCGCCAGCAGCTTGGACAGGGGGAGCACTGAAGCTTTCTTT. Protein sequence: CASSLDRGSTEAFF. This sequence joins TRBV5-1 and TRBJ1-1, with 8 bases fitting TRBD1. Germline values: CDR1 SGHRS, CDR2 YFSETQ. Trimming at V came to 0 bases and at J to 4 bases, leaving 2 bases not matched to a gene. There are 14 residues in the CDR3.

This clone turned up a few times. This sequence joins TRBV9 and TRBJ1-2, with D possibly TRBD1 on 5 matching bases. CDR3 length equals 16 residues. Germline values: CDR1 SGDLS, CDR2 YYNGEE. With 3 bases removed from V and 0 bases from J, the gap between germline ends came to 15 bases. CDR3 coding DNA: TGTGCCAGCAGCGCGAACCCCAGGGAAGCTAACTATGGCTACACCTTC. Translated, it gives CASSANPREANYGYTF.

The V call is TRBV6-5, the J call TRBJ1-1, with 8 bases aligning to TRBD1. The J segment lost 5 bases and the V segment lost 4 bases, leaving 6 bases of the junction unmatched. From germline, CDR1 is MNHEY and CDR2 SVGAGI. The CDR3 is 14 amino acids. CDR3: CASSFRGLPTEAFF. The CDR3, as DNA: TGTGCCAGCAGTTTCAGGGGGCTTCCGACTGAAGCTTTCTTT.

J is TRBJ1-4 and V is TRBV19; TRBD1 might be the D (5 bases). The CDR3 runs 15 residues. Between the trimmed V and J ends, which lost 3 bases and 2 bases, there was a span of 10 bases. Germline CDR1 reads LNHDA; CDR2 reads SQIVND (reference sequence). The CDR3 nucleotides read TGTGCCAGTAGTATTGGAGGGGCGACTAATGAAAAACTGTTTTTT. Translation gives CASSIGGATNEKLFF.

This clone was detected only a few times. The chain has TRBV19 and TRBJ2-7; 8 positions match TRBD2. J was trimmed by 2 bases and V by 3 bases; bases with no gene match: 9. CDR3 size: 16 residues. Germline CDR1 is LNHDA and CDR2 is SQIVND (reference sequence). The CDR3 nucleotides read TGTGCCAGTAGTATTTCCGCTAGCGGGCTCCCCTACGAGCAGTACTTC. This translates into CASSISASGLPYEQYF.